The source of this T cell receptor beta chain is a study of cytomegalovirus exposure and HLA in healthy donors. Study-level findings and limits: A few CMV-associated chains proved CMV antigen-specific in vitro.

Looked up from germline, CDR1 is SGHRS and CDR2 is YFSETQ. Trimming pared 2 bases from V and 8 bases from J, leaving 6 bases between. The CDR3 length is 11 residues. This clone was detected a few times. Its antigen remains unidentified. Vbeta (60) and Jbeta (13) primers were used in the PCR. The repertoire was sequenced with immunoSEQ multiplex PCR; TCRdb's copy has only in-frame clones and lacks some. The sample shows about 180,000 clones, almost 85% of them seen only once. The chain joins TRBV5-1 to TRBJ2-3, with D tentatively TRBD2 (5 bases). Sequenced input: PBMCs. This clonotype originated in a boy aged 2 to 10 in good health and CMV-seronegative. The CDR3 sequence is CASSLEGTQYF. The DNA for the CDR3 is TGCGCCAGCAGCTTAGAGGGTACGCAGTATTTT.